A selection of T cell receptor beta chains follows, all from one sample in a study of OX40 agonist ivuxolimab in advanced cancers. Libraries were prepared by immunoSEQ multiplex PCR; TCRdb keeps only in-frame clonotypes and omits some of them. The sample has tens of thousands of clones, around 85% seen once. The specimen was CD4+ or CD8+ T cells sorted from blood, collected in a trial of the OX40 agonist ivuxolimab. Every receptor here comes from an adult with an advanced solid tumor such as melanoma, head and neck, liver or kidney cancer. Each CDR3 is given with its conserved first and last residue. A D gene is named only where the DNA matches it firmly. Rows give clone size only sometimes, using once, few, many, or a class for an expanded clone.

v_call	cdr3_length	clone_size	d_call	j_call	cdr3_aa	cdr3_nt
TRBV2	16	-	TRBD1	TRBJ2-5	CASSEAGQGVSQTQYF	TGTGCCAGCAGTGAAGCGGGACAGGGTGTAAGCCAGACCCAGTACTTC
TRBV7-9	15	-	-	TRBJ2-5	CASSLGGAGVRTQYF	TGTGCCAGCAGCTTAGGAGGAGCAGGGGTTCGGACCCAGTACTTC
TRBV29-1	12	few	-	TRBJ1-1	CSTKSGATEAFF	TGCAGCACAAAATCGGGAGCCACTGAAGCTTTCTTT
TRBV10-3	14	-	-	TRBJ1-5	CAISESGRDQPQHF	TGTGCCATCAGTGAGTCGGGCAGGGACCAGCCCCAGCATTTT
TRBV28	15	-	TRBD1	TRBJ1-5	CATKNDRAAGQPQHF	TGTGCCACCAAGAACGACAGGGCGGCGGGGCAGCCCCAGCATTTT
TRBV20-1	11	-	-	TRBJ2-3	CSARNRDTQYF	TGCAGTGCTAGAAATAGAGATACGCAGTATTTT
TRBV29-1	12	-	TRBD1	TRBJ2-5	CSVGTGRETQYF	TGCAGCGTGGGGACAGGGAGGGAGACCCAGTACTTC
TRBV9	15	-	-	TRBJ2-3	CASSVVGVGTDTQYF	TGTGCCAGCAGCGTCGTGGGGGTCGGCACAGATACGCAGTATTTT
TRBV19	13	-	-	TRBJ1-1	CATRLGPGTEAFF	TGTGCCACCCGTTTGGGTCCGGGGACTGAAGCTTTCTTT
TRBV7-9	13	-	-	TRBJ2-7	CASSAGTLYEQYF	TGTGCCAGCAGCGCCGGGACCCTCTACGAGCAGTACTTC
TRBV6-6	13	-	TRBD1	TRBJ1-2	CASSTTGLSGYTF	TGTGCCAGCAGTACGACAGGGCTCTCTGGCTACACCTTC
TRBV19	16	-	TRBD1	TRBJ2-1	CASSIPRQGPYNEQFF	TGTGCCAGTAGTATCCCGAGACAGGGGCCCTACAATGAGCAGTTCTTC
TRBV7-2	16	-	-	TRBJ2-3	CASSLQFWGESDTQYF	TGTGCCAGCAGCTTACAATTTTGGGGGGAGTCAGATACGCAGTATTTT
TRBV11-1	13	-	-	TRBJ1-6	CASSASYNSPLHF	TGTGCCAGCAGCGCAAGTTATAATTCACCCCTCCACTTT
TRBV10-3	15	-	-	TRBJ2-3	CAIRVDGSSTDTQYF	TGTGCCATCAGGGTGGACGGATCTAGCACAGATACGCAGTATTTT
TRBV28	14	once	TRBD1	TRBJ1-2	CASRVDRVSRGYTF	TGTGCCAGCAGGGTAGACAGGGTCTCGCGTGGCTACACCTTC
TRBV30	13	-	TRBD1	TRBJ1-1	CAWSTGGASEAFF	TGTGCCTGGAGTACAGGGGGCGCGTCTGAAGCTTTCTTT
TRBV9	16	-	-	TRBJ1-4	CASSDRQTRSNEKLFF	TGTGCCAGCAGCGATCGACAGACCAGGTCTAATGAAAAACTGTTTTTT
TRBV15	17	-	-	TRBJ2-3	CATSRGAQSRVSDTQYF	TGTGCCACCAGCAGAGGGGCCCAAAGCAGGGTATCAGATACGCAGTATTTT
TRBV6-6	15	-	-	TRBJ1-1	CASSYRPRGLTEAFF	TGTGCCAGCAGTTACCGCCCCAGGGGCCTTACTGAAGCTTTCTTT
TRBV6-6	14	few	TRBD1	TRBJ1-1	CATEGAQGHTEAFF	TGTGCCACCGAGGGGGCACAGGGCCACACTGAAGCTTTCTTT
TRBV7-9	17	-	TRBD1	TRBJ2-2	CASSAHPGQGGTGELFF	TGTGCCAGCAGCGCCCACCCGGGACAGGGAGGTACCGGGGAGCTGTTTTTT
TRBV28	11	-	-	TRBJ1-1	CASSLATEAFF	TGTGCCAGCAGTCTAGCCACTGAAGCTTTCTTT
TRBV9	15	-	TRBD1	TRBJ2-7	CASSFGTGPSYEQYF	TGTGCCAGCAGCTTCGGGACAGGGCCGTCCTACGAGCAGTACTTC
TRBV19	15	once	TRBD2	TRBJ2-7	CASSMTSGSMYEQYF	TGTGCCAGTAGTATGACTAGCGGGAGTATGTACGAGCAGTACTTC
TRBV11-2	16	-	-	TRBJ2-7	CASSLAGTQSSYEQYF	TGTGCCAGCAGCTTAGCAGGTACCCAGAGCTCCTACGAGCAGTACTTC
TRBV7-9	15	few	-	TRBJ2-4	CASSLEGGQGNIQYF	TGTGCCAGCAGCCTCGAGGGGGGCCAAGGGAACATTCAGTACTTC
TRBV11-2	15	-	-	TRBJ2-3	CASSLDSGDADTQYF	TGTGCCAGCAGCTTAGATTCTGGGGACGCAGATACGCAGTATTTT
TRBV29-1	14	-	TRBD1	TRBJ2-1	CSVEPGQYGNEQFF	TGCAGCGTTGAACCGGGACAGTATGGCAATGAGCAGTTCTTC
TRBV5-6	14	-	-	TRBJ1-1	CASSLAGRNTEAFF	TGTGCCAGCAGCTTGGCAGGGAGGAACACTGAAGCTTTCTTT
TRBV19	15	-	-	TRBJ2-7	CASSDGTPSSYEQYF	TGTGCCAGTAGTGACGGGACTCCAAGCTCCTACGAGCAGTACTTC
TRBV7-8	14	-	-	TRBJ1-1	CASSFLVLNTEAFF	TGTGCCAGCAGCTTTCTGGTTCTGAACACTGAAGCTTTCTTT
TRBV18	13	-	-	TRBJ1-1	CASSPGQSREAFF	TGTGCCAGCTCACCCGGACAGTCTAGGGAAGCTTTCTTT
TRBV11-3	15	once	TRBD2	TRBJ2-1	CASSFGLAGEDEQFF	TGTGCCAGCAGCTTCGGGCTAGCGGGAGAGGATGAGCAGTTCTTC
TRBV2	15	-	-	TRBJ1-5	CASRPVPGPHQPQHF	TGTGCCAGCCGCCCCGTGCCAGGACCTCACCAGCCCCAGCATTTT
TRBV6-1	14	-	-	TRBJ2-3	CASSDMGPTDTQYF	TGTGCCAGCAGTGACATGGGACCGACAGATACGCAGTATTTT
TRBV19	12	once	-	TRBJ2-7	CASSRERNEQYF	TGTGCCAGTAGTAGGGAGAGGAACGAGCAGTACTTC
TRBV6-6	12	-	TRBD1	TRBJ1-1	CASSEGDRQAFF	TGTGCCAGCAGTGAGGGGGACAGGCAAGCTTTCTTT
TRBV5-1	14	-	TRBD1	TRBJ1-4	CASSLGQGTEKLFF	TGCGCCAGCAGCTTGGGACAGGGTACTGAAAAACTGTTTTTT